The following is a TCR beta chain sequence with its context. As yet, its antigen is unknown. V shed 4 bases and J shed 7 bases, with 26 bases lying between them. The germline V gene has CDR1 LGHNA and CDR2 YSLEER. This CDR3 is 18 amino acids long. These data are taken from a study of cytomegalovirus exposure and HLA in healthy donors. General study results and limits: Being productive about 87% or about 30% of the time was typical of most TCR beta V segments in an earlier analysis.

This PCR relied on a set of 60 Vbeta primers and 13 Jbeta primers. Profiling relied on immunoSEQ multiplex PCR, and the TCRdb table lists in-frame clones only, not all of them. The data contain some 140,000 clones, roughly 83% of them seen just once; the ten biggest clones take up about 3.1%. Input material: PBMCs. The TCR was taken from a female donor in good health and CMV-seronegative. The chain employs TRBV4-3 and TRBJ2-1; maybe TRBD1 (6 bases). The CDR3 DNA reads TGCGCCAGCAGCCTCCAGCCCCCCGCAGGGGTGTTGGTGAATGAGCAGTTCTTC. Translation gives CASSLQPPAGVLVNEQFF.